The 21 T cell receptor beta chains below all came from one sample that was sequenced in a study of Ad26.COV2.S vaccination and SARS-CoV-2 variants. As to treatment: some 19 received Ad26.COV2.S at low or high dose, single or two shots; 5 received placebo; per-sample allocation not given. Sampling was performed 63 days after the first vaccine or placebo injection. The repertoire was sequenced with immunoSEQ multiplex PCR; TCRdb's copy has only in-frame clones and lacks some. The sample has roughly 300,000 clones; approximately 90% are singletons. Source: peripheral blood, taken in a trial of Ad26.COV2.S vaccine versus placebo. Receptor source: a person aged 18 to 59 who received the Ad26.COV2.S COVID-19 vaccine or a placebo.

The V gene is TRBV10-2, the J gene TRBJ1-4, with 7 bases matching TRBD1. Germline V gene data show CDR1 as WSHSY and CDR2 as SAAADI. Unmatched junction bases numbered 5, after V lost 5 bases and J lost 5 bases. The CDR3 is 14 residues long. The CDR3 sequence is CASSLTGPNEKLFF. CDR3 sequence (DNA): TGCGCCAGCAGTCTGACAGGGCCGAATGAAAAACTGTTTTTT.

The V call is TRBV27, the J call TRBJ1-5; D uncertain. V lost 3 bases and J 6 bases, leaving 6 bases between the germline ends. The CDR3 consists of 12 residues. Per the germline V gene, CDR1 is MNHEY and CDR2 is SMNVEV (reference sequence). The CDR3 protein is CASSFGGQPQHF. CDR3 bases: TGTGCCAGCAGTTTCGGAGGTCAGCCCCAGCATTTT.

The chain recombines TRBV9 with TRBJ2-1; D remains ambiguous. The germline V gene has CDR1 SGDLS and CDR2 YYNGEE. V lost 1 base and J lost 6, with 11 bases in between. This CDR3 region has 14 residues. DNA of the CDR3: TGTGCCAGCAGCGTACTGCGGATCGGCAATGAGCAGTTCTTC. Protein sequence: CASSVLRIGNEQFF.

This rearrangement joins TRBV5-5 to TRBJ2-7, with 8 bases lining up with TRBD1. The J segment lost 3 bases and the V segment lost 2 bases, leaving 7 bases of the junction unmatched. CDR3 length: 15 residues. In germline, CDR1 is SGHKS, CDR2 YYEKEE (reference sequence). The CDR3 DNA reads TGTGCCAGCAGCTTATTAGGACAGGGAGGCTACGAGCAGTACTTC. Translation: CASSLLGQGGYEQYF.

This rearrangement joins TRBV24-1 to TRBJ1-5; TRBD1 matches at 9 bases. The CDR3 totals 19 residues. Trimming took 4 bases from V and 0 from J; bases not matched to a gene: 12. Germline values: CDR1 KGHDR, CDR2 SFDVKD. The CDR3 DNA follows: TGTGCCACCAGTGACCAGGGGACAGGGCTGGGATATAGCAATCAGCCCCAGCATTTT. It yields the protein CATSDQGTGLGYSNQPQHF.

The chain recombines TRBV5-5 with TRBJ1-1; no firm D call. Trimming removed 2 bases from V and 0 bases from J, with 5 bases in between. Per the germline V gene, CDR1 is SGHKS and CDR2 is YYEKEE (reference sequence). CDR3 length: 13 residues. The CDR3 coding sequence is TGTGCCAGCAGCTTCGGATTGAACACTGAAGCTTTCTTT. Translation gives CASSFGLNTEAFF.

The chain employs TRBV5-6 and TRBJ2-7; 10 positions agree with TRBD2. CDR3 size: 16 residues. Germline CDR1 is SGHDT and CDR2 is YYEEEE. After removal of 0 bases from V and 3 bases from J, the junction contained 6 bases not matched to a gene. The CDR3 DNA sequence: TGTGCCAGCAGCTTGGGACTAAGCGGGAGGGACTACGAGCAGTACTTC. Translating it yields CASSLGLSGRDYEQYF.

The chain recombines TRBV7-2 with TRBJ1-1; D unclear. The germline gives CDR1 SGHTA, CDR2 FQGNSA. This CDR3 comprises 13 residues. The V and J ends lost 2 bases and 5 bases respectively, with 9 bases between them. The chain's CDR3 is CASSLSPVTEAFF. The CDR3 DNA follows: TGTGCCAGCAGCTTATCCCCAGTTACTGAAGCTTTCTTT. Complete variable domain (other parts from reference TRBV7-2 and TRBJ1-1): GAGVSQSPSNKVTEKGKDVELRCDPISGHTALYWYRQSLGQGLEFLIYFQGNSAPDKSGLPSDRFSAERTGGSVSTLTIQRTQQEDSAVYLCASSLSPVTEAFFGQGTRLTVV.

This clone was counted a single time. V usage is TRBV2 and J usage is TRBJ1-1; 9 bases line up with TRBD1. V dropped 11 bases and J dropped 4; count of bases not matched to a gene: 5. CDR3 length equals 12 residues. Germline CDR1 and CDR2: SNHLY and FYNNEI. The CDR3 spells CASRQGVTEAFF. The DNA for the CDR3 is TGTGCCTCCCGACAGGGGGTCACTGAAGCTTTCTTT.

The chain employs TRBV30 and TRBJ2-7, with 8 bases that match TRBD1. The ends lost 8 bases at V and 2 bases at J; junction bases unmatched: 11. In germline, CDR1 is GTSNPN, CDR2 SVGIG (reference sequence). The CDR3 covers 14 residues. The CDR3 spells CAGETDRATYEQYF. CDR3 DNA sequence: TGTGCCGGGGAGACGGACAGGGCTACCTACGAGCAGTACTTC. The full variable domain, completed using reference TRBV30 and TRBJ2-7, is SQTIHQWPATLVQPVGSPLSLECTVEGTSNPNLYWYRQAAGRGLQLLFYSVGIGQISSEVPQNLSASRPQDRQFILSSKKLLLSDSGFYLCAGETDRATYEQYFGPGTRLTVT.

The rearrangement links TRBV5-4 to TRBJ2-1, with TRBD2 matching 9 bases. The CDR3 sequence is 17 residues long. After removal of 0 bases from V and 6 bases from J, the junction contained 10 bases not matched to a gene. Looked up from germline, CDR1 is SGHNT and CDR2 is YYREEE (reference sequence). The chain's CDR3 is CASSLASPSGTANEQFF. The CDR3, as DNA: TGTGCCAGCAGCTTGGCCTCGCCTAGCGGGACGGCCAATGAGCAGTTCTTC.

The J gene is TRBJ1-5, the V gene TRBV6-1; no firm D call. V was cut by 1 base and J by 6 bases, with 7 bases left in between. Germline assignment: CDR1 MNHNS and CDR2 SASEGT. This CDR3 has 13 amino acids. This CDR3 is CASSEVGSQPQHF. CDR3 in DNA: TGTGCCAGCAGTGAAGTTGGGAGTCAGCCCCAGCATTTT.

In DNA, the CDR3 is TGTGCCAGCAGTTCTCGGGGCCTCTCCTACAATGAGCAGTTCTTC. Its protein is CASSSRGLSYNEQFF. The chain links TRBV27 to TRBJ2-1, with D possibly being TRBD1 or TRBD2 (5 bases each). The CDR3 spans 15 residues. Germline V CDR1 and CDR2: MNHEY, SMNVEV (reference sequence). The germline V and J ends were trimmed by 4 bases and 0 bases, with 10 bases remaining between them.

The gene calls are TRBV25-1 and TRBJ2-2, with a possible D match to TRBD1 (6 bases). V dropped 1 base and J dropped 6 bases, with 15 bases sitting between them. The CDR3 is made up of 16 amino acids. Germline V CDR1 and CDR2: MGHDK, SYGVNS. CDR3 bases: TGTGCCAGCAGTGAATCGACCTTCAACAGGGCCGGGGAGCTGTTTTTT. As protein: CASSESTFNRAGELFF.

J is TRBJ1-6 and V is TRBV2; D possibly corresponds to TRBD1 (6 bases). Germline V gene sequence: CDR1 SNHLY, CDR2 FYNNEI. The CDR3 has 15 amino acids. V gave up 7 bases and J gave up 2 bases, with 12 bases separating them. Here the CDR3 DNA reads TGTGCCAGCACCGGACAGACGACCTATAATTCACCCCTCCACTTT. Its translation is CASTGQTTYNSPLHF.

V usage is TRBV27 and J usage is TRBJ2-1; TRBD2 agrees at 8 bases. V dropped 3 bases and J dropped 7; count of bases not matched to a gene: 8. Germline loops: CDR1 MNHEY, CDR2 SMNVEV (reference sequence). CDR3 length: 15 residues. The CDR3 sequence is CASSFSAGALNEQFF. The DNA for the CDR3 is TGTGCCAGCAGTTTTTCAGCGGGAGCATTGAATGAGCAGTTCTTC.

This clone was counted a few times. The J gene is TRBJ2-7, the V gene TRBV11-2; possible D gene TRBD1, 5 bases. Trimming took off 4 bases at V and 0 bases at J, with 10 bases between the two ends. CDR3 length: 14 amino acids. Germline V lookup: CDR1 SGHAT, CDR2 FQNNGV. The CDR3 region has the DNA TGTGCCAGCAGCTCCGTTAGGGGCTCCTACGAGCAGTACTTC. Its protein is CASSSVRGSYEQYF.

This chain joins TRBV5-5 and TRBJ1-5, with no clear D. Germline values: CDR1 SGHKS, CDR2 YYEKEE (reference sequence). The V end lost 1 base, the J end lost 3 bases, and 11 bases lay between the germline ends. The CDR3 length is 15 residues. In DNA, the CDR3 is TGTGCCAGCAGCTTGTTAGTGGGAAACAATCAGCCCCAGCATTTT. Translating it yields CASSLLVGNNQPQHF. The full variable domain, with the rest looked up from reference TRBV5-5 and TRBJ1-5, is DAGVTQSPTHLIKTRGQQVTLRCSPISGHKSVSWYQQVLGQGPQFIFQYYEKEERGRGNFPDRFSARQFPNYSSELNVNALLLGDSALYLCASSLLVGNNQPQHFGDGTRLSIL.

This chain uses TRBV27 with TRBJ2-1; 7 nucleotides line up with TRBD2. This CDR3 is built from 15 residues. Losses at the gene ends were 2 bases for V and 5 bases for J; bases not matched to a gene: 6. Germline CDR1 reads MNHEY; CDR2 reads SMNVEV (reference sequence). The CDR3 reads CASSLEAAGDNEQFF. The CDR3 DNA follows: TGTGCCAGCAGTTTAGAGGCCGCGGGGGACAATGAGCAGTTCTTC.

The chain carries TRBV7-8 and TRBJ1-2, with TRBD1 matching over 12 bases. The CDR3 is 18 residues long. The germline V gene has CDR1 SGHVS and CDR2 FQNEAQ. With V trimmed by 1 base and J by 5 bases, 11 bases remained unmatched. The CDR3 sequence is CASSLEFGTGGSFYGYTF. CDR3 coding DNA: TGTGCCAGCAGCTTAGAGTTTGGGACAGGGGGCTCATTTTATGGCTACACCTTC.

This rearrangement joins TRBV2 to TRBJ2-7; 9 bases fit TRBD1. V shed 2 bases, J shed 5 bases, and the junction held 7 bases outside the gene matches. Per germline, CDR1 SNHLY and CDR2 FYNNEI. CDR3 size: 15 residues. The CDR3 region is CASSEYRDRVHEQYF. For the CDR3, the DNA is TGTGCCAGCAGTGAATATCGGGACAGGGTCCACGAGCAGTACTTC.